In its sample, the clone carrying this T cell receptor beta chain was seen many times. This record comes from a study of T-cell reconstitution after alpha-beta-depleted transplantation in children. Unique molecular identifiers were used to barcode this TCRbeta library. TCRdb re-called the PCR reads with MiXCR, one entry per CDR3 protein. The sample lists about 22,000 distinct CDR3 sequences, about a tenth seen once, with roughly 25% in the top ten. Trimming took 1 base from V and 3 from J, leaving 16 bases between them. CDR3 length equals 16 residues. Germline V gene data show CDR1 as SEHNR and CDR2 as FQNEAQ (reference sequence).

This clonotype was obtained from a human donor who donated a stem cell graft to a child with chronic granulomatous disease. The chain uses TRBV7-9 and TRBJ2-7; possible D gene TRBD2, 6 bases. This specimen was PBMCs from the stem cell graft donor, taken from the stem cell graft. CDR3 amino acids: CASSLEDGSSNYEQYF. The CDR3 nucleotides are TGTGCCAGCAGCTTAGAGGACGGGAGTTCGAACTACGAGCAGTACTTC.